The 2 T cell receptor beta chains in this list originate from one sample, sequenced in a study of post-analysis software for immune sequencing data. General study points: The five TRBV segments detected at higher frequency in patients than in controls included TRBV5-6, TRBV5-1 and TRBV20-1.

Prepared libraries of TCR beta cDNA carried unique molecular identifiers. A single record per CDR3 protein comes from TCRdb applying MiXCR to the PCR reads. The sample yields hundreds of thousands of distinct CDR3 sequences, just under 30% seen once. No antigen has been identified for these receptors. Sequencing was done on a sample of blood. These receptors all stem from a girl under 18 with multiple sclerosis.

V and J are TRBV6-6 and TRBJ1-2, with D maybe TRBD1 (6 bases). V was clipped by 6 bases and J by 5 bases, with 22 bases between them. Germline V gives CDR1 MNHNY, CDR2 SVGAGI (reference sequence). The CDR3 is made up of 16 amino acids. CDR3 amino acids: CASSCARQAVGYGYTF. The CDR3 coding sequence is TGTGCCAGCAGCTGCGCCCGACAGGCCGTTGGATATGGCTACACCTTC.

This clonotype was counted between two and nine times. This chain joins TRBV6-2 or TRBV6-3 and TRBJ2-1; tentative D call: TRBD2 (6 bases). CDR3 length equals 14 residues. The ends were cut back, 5 bases at V and 8 bases at J, with 16 bases in the middle. Germline CDR1 is MNHEY and CDR2 is SVGEGT. The CDR3 spells CASSKRTSSDEQFF. DNA for the CDR3: TGTGCCAGCAGTAAGAGAACTAGCTCAGATGAGCAGTTCTTC.